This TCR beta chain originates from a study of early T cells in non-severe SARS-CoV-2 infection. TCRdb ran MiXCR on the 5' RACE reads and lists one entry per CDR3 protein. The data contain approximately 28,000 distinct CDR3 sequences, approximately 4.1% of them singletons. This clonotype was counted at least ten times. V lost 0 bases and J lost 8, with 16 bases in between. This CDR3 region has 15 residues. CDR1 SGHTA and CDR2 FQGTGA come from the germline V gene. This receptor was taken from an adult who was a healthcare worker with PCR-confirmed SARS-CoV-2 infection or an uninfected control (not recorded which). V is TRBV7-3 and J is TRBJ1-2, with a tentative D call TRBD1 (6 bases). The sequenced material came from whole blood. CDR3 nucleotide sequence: TGTGCCAGCAGCTTAACAGGGGGAAGTCCGGACGGCTACACCTTC. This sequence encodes CASSLTGGSPDGYTF.